This TCR beta chain was identified in a study of blood T cell repertoires in COVID-19. The protocol was immunoSEQ multiplex PCR, while the TCRdb copy is restricted to in-frame clones and leaves out a portion. The sample includes about 130,000 clones, about four fifths of them seen just once. CDR1 is SGHVS, CDR2 FQNEAQ, per germline. Between the trimmed V and J ends, which lost 7 bases and 4 bases, there was a span of 13 bases. The CDR3 runs 13 residues. The clonotype comes from a woman aged 80 or over with acute or convalescent COVID-19. Sequenced: peripheral blood. The chain links TRBV7-8 to TRBJ1-2; the D gene is possibly TRBD1 (6 bases). The CDR3 region is CASTPGGSYGYTF. CDR3 coding DNA: TGTGCCAGCACCCCTGGGGGCAGCTATGGCTACACCTTC.